This record looks at one T cell receptor beta chain sequence and its context. It has no known antigen specificity. No much larger clone is present one base from it, and per-base qualities are unavailable. This sample is drawn from a study of cytomegalovirus exposure and HLA in healthy donors (dated by TCRdb to the late 2010s). With respect to the entire study: An earlier analysis of some 500 of the donors reported roughly 270 Gb of sequence data and approximately 110 million unique TCR beta sequences from about 200 million T cells. The study combined high-throughput TCR immunosequencing, statistical association of individual TCRs with disease status, and machine learning to predict cytomegalovirus infection status. Among around 400 genotyped donors of the cohort, an average of about 240,000 unique TCR beta nucleotide sequences were sequenced per donor, about a sixth of them non-productive. In a later analysis, previously published TCR beta repertoires from about 670 donors were re-analyzed and high-resolution HLA genotyping was added so that TCR occurrence patterns could be studied. Donor age, sex, ethnicity and CMV serostatus were compiled together with the repertoire data. To decide whether each TCR beta V gene segment behaved as functional or pseudogenic, an earlier analysis of several hundred of the donors relied on high-throughput TCR beta sequencing. Class I and class II HLA loci were covered by the typing at four-digit resolution. Among the roughly 400 genotyped donors, more than 70% belonged to the genetic ancestry cluster associated with self-reported Caucasian donors. Rather than drawing on any new phenotypic data, the later analysis identified candidate immune exposures from TCR beta sequences and the way those sequences occurred across donors. The number of typed donors differed by locus: about 620-630 for A, B, C, DRB1 and DQB1; approximately 520 for DQA1; approximately 600 for DPA1; and 450 to 480 for DPB1. The study aimed to test whether signatures of past pathogen exposure could be identified by cataloging public T cell receptors. A later genetic analysis took genome-wide SNP genotypes for about 55% of the roughly 700 donors and used that subset as a discovery cohort. Four or five DR-DQ haplotypes were handled as single units for association and clustering because linkage in the cohort was strong. Besides the first cohort of 666 subjects, a separate validation cohort made up of around 120 different subjects was used. An early release that covered roughly 600 HLA-typed donors contained approximately 300 gigabases of sequencing data and approximately 85 million unique TCR sequences. Every discovery cohort repertoire had been produced on one sequencing platform. The T cell repertoires of around 730 subjects were profiled by immunosequencing and related to cytomegalovirus serostatus. Points the paper makes about the study in general: CMV serostatus was the only immune exposure information available for the cohort. Most TCR sequences were seen in very few donors, while some public TCRs were found in many individuals. In an earlier analysis of around 500 of the donors, most TCR beta V segments appeared in productive rearrangements about 87% or about 30% of the time, broadly matching IMGT annotations. In a later analysis, more than 15,000 TCR beta sequences were associated with specific HLA alleles at a false discovery rate of 0.05. V-gene and J-gene trimming of TCR beta chains was associated with a missense DCLRE1C variant in a later genetic analysis, and the association was replicated in an independent cohort. A cluster of highly shared sequence variants was judged likely to be a technical artifact of the sequencing pipeline. Strong co-occurrence of HLA alleles, especially DR and DQ, made assigning TCR associations to individual alleles difficult. A few of the identified cytomegalovirus-associated TCR beta chains were confirmed in vitro to be specific for cytomegalovirus antigens. Approximately 16 rarely observed V segments, including chromosome 9 orphons, were excluded from the earlier analysis of a few hundred of the donors because counts were too low. The study listed 164 TCR beta chains as associated with cytomegalovirus. The 87-base-pair reads could not distinguish some IMGT-functional V segments, including TRBV6-2 and TRBV6-3, so those segments were excluded. Correlated functional status among segregating V segments might reflect linkage disequilibrium, but an unknown experimental factor could not be ruled out. According to a later analysis, TCR association rates differed among HLA loci, with DRB1 alleles showing the most associated TCRs and HLA-C alleles showing the fewest. The classifier was reported to diagnose cytomegalovirus status with high specificity and sensitivity in both the original cohort and the validation cohort. A later analysis found that most CMV-associated TCR beta chains appeared HLA-restricted, with HLA associations seemingly driven largely by CMV exposure. A further reported finding was that TCR beta sequences accurately predicted the HLA-A and HLA-B alleles for most subjects in the first cohort. According to a later analysis, parvovirus B19, influenza, CMV and Epstein-Barr virus appeared linked to several top co-occurrence clusters. Presence/absence analyses assumed roughly uniform sequencing depth across donors, an assumption that may not hold. Because HLA typing was unavailable for some donors at each locus, only the typed subset was used in association tests. The authors suggested that the approach could potentially be generalized to other disease states and immunological phenotypes. In a later genetic analysis, fewer N-insertions in productive TCRs were reported among donors in an Asian-associated ancestry cluster than the 666-donor mean. Compared with equally common non-associated chains, HLA-associated TCR beta chains in a later analysis were more clonally expanded and had lower generation probabilities. Only TCR beta chains were sequenced in this cohort, and the absence of alpha or paired-chain data limited detectable features.

In total, 600 or so healthy bone marrow donors made up the cohort. Cohort members were all nominally healthy when sampled, although unrecorded immune exposures were likely present. The donor was CMV seronegative and was included in the group of 352 seronegative cohort members. A peripheral blood sample was collected from each donor, and TCR beta sequencing was performed on peripheral blood mononuclear cells. Genomic DNA extraction from the blood cell samples was performed with the Qiagen DNeasy Blood Extraction Kit. Reading from cysteine to phenylalanine, the CDR3 counts 13 amino acids. CDR3 DNA is the only sequence kept; it has 39 bases, read in frame from the first base. CDR1 MDHEN and CDR2 SYDVKM were looked up in the germline V gene. Relative to germline, V is 8 bases shorter and J is 9 bases shorter, with 14 bases between their ends. Libraries were made using the immunoSEQ multiplex PCR assay. For the multiplex PCR, a mixture combining 60 forward primers for TCR Vbeta segments and 13 reverse primers for TCR Jbeta segments was used. A multiplex PCR assay on genomic DNA amplified the CDR3 region of rearranged TCR beta genes. Amplified TCR beta libraries were sequenced as 87-base-pair reads on the Illumina HiSeq System. On the study's bioinformatics: A later analysis tallied roughly 76 million unique TCR beta chains across the 666 repertoires, and roughly 11 million of those chains were shared by two or more donors. A nearest-neighbor algorithm error-corrected the raw reads and collapsed the reads into unique sequences, merging closely related sequences to remove PCR and sequencing errors. To assign V, D and J gene segments, CDR3 sequences were aligned to IMGT reference sequences. For a sequence to be retained, a match of at least six nucleotides was required to both a V gene segment and a J gene segment. Rearrangements were called productive when the CDR3 lacked stop codons and stayed in frame with V and J; all others were non-productive. Following IMGT convention, CDR3 was defined as the stretch from the second conserved V-encoded cysteine to the conserved J-encoded phenylalanine. The earlier analysis of about 570 of the donors excluded any sequence lacking an unambiguous match to a single V gene segment. An earlier analysis of several hundred of the donors classified V segments as functional when productive rearrangements were above 56.7% and as segregating when the standard deviation between donors was above 5%. A statistical classification framework was built to diagnose cytomegalovirus status from the catalog of TCR beta chain sequences. In a later analysis, TCR nucleotide sequences were compared against IMGT/GENE-DB human TR gene sequences so that V and J genes could be assigned. Using the TCRdist pipeline, a later analysis assigned CDR3 sequences along with most-parsimonious VDJ recombination scenarios. In a later analysis, each TCR beta chain was defined by its CDR3 amino acid sequence together with its V-gene family, and reads without a unique V-gene family were excluded. A later analysis removed roughly 590 highly shared, low-generation-probability nucleotide sequences to deal with suspected cross-contamination and a sequencing artifact. For each public chain, a later analysis derived a clonal expansion index from normalized ranks of inferred template counts within each repertoire. In a later analysis, generation probabilities were computed using a VDJ recombination model fitted to out-of-frame rearrangements, and the results were checked against IGoR. Hypergeometric tests were used in a later analysis to score TCR-TCR, TCR-HLA and TCR-CMV co-occurrence, with a repertoire-size bias correction applied to the TCR pairs. In a later analysis, false discovery rates were estimated by permuting HLA or CMV assignments 20 times. In a later analysis, co-occurring TCRs were grouped using DBSCAN, with TCRdist sequence similarity added in when clustering inside HLA-allele-positive subsets. Repertoires with fewer than 30,000 or more than 120,000 public chains were left out of co-occurrence clustering, as were about 5 repertoires with anomalous nucleotide sharing. TCRdb took over this immuneACCESS table, retaining in-frame rearrangements with V and J assigned. Such tables are incomplete; in checked studies, under half of the missing clones stem from an unresolved V gene, and the remainder is unexplained. V and J calls plus clone size are reproduced from that table; the DNA served to infer D and trimming. The sample table records fewer than 200,000 clones; about 72% of these occur just once. Jointly, the top ten make up 1.3% to 1.5% of the sample.

The source material was PBMCs. This chain is built from TRBV28 and TRBJ1-6; possibly the D gene is TRBD1, per 6 matching bases. The TCR comes from a man aged 55 to 70 in good health and CMV-seronegative. The CDR3 protein: CASRQDLVSPLHF. The nucleotide sequence reads TGTGCCAGCCGACAGGATTTGGTTTCACCCCTCCACTTT.